This TCR beta chain was observed in a study of CD8+CD57+ T cells in acquired aplastic anemia. Study overall: Sorted CD4+ and CD8+ cells gave a mean 3.2 ug DNA, range roughly 0.18 to 30 ug.

Profiles of TCR beta VDJ and CDR3 were generated from a genomic DNA template. TCRdb used MiXCR to reprocess the reads, holding one entry per CDR3 protein. The table shows 50,000 to 70,000 distinct CDR3 sequences, with around 55% occurring only once. Notes on this clonotype: Its antigen remains unidentified.

CDR1 is SNHLY, CDR2 FYNNEI, per germline. J was trimmed by 5 bases and V by 3 bases; bases with no gene match: 9. There are 15 residues in the CDR3. The study, taken as a whole, reports: CD8+ Simpson's diversity did not differ significantly between patients and controls.

The sequencing input was sorted CD4+, CD8+, or CD8+CD57+ T cells (not recorded which) from PBMCs. This clonotype was sampled from a human donor in good health, serving as a control. The chain is built from TRBV2 and TRBJ2-7; TRBD2 matches at 8 bases. The CDR3 bases are TGTGCCAGCAGTGATGACCTAGCGGGTGGTCACGAGCAGTACTTC. Residues: CASSDDLAGGHEQYF.